This TCR beta chain was retrieved from a study of CXCR3-negative and CXCR3-positive naive CD8 T cells. Naive CD8+ T cells were CD45RO-CCR7+CD27+CD95-. About this clonotype itself: The target antigen is unknown.

All TRB cDNA libraries came from 5' RACE performed with UMI labels. With the 5' RACE reads reprocessed, TCRdb shows one record per CDR3 protein and no DNA. This specimen shows some 130,000 distinct CDR3 sequences; the ten leading clones hold just under 0.5%. The study, taken as a whole, reports: CXCR3-negative naive cells had less hydrophobic TRB CDR3s than did CXCR3-positive naive cells. PBMCs showed partially decreased CXCR3 expression after cryopreservation, and most assays used fresh PBMCs. Diversity proved comparably high across both naive subsets and much lower in memory CD8+ cells.

Material: naive CXCR3- CD8+ T cells from blood. Specified subset: CD45RO-CCR7+CD27+CD95- naive CD8+ T cells lacking CXCR3 (TNR3-). The TCR originated in a human donor in good health. Some clones in this sample may be carry-over from other donors' samples.

CDR3: CASSPLAGEFF. The chain recombines TRBV12-3 or TRBV12-4 with TRBJ2-1; lacking DNA, the TRBD2 call made by TCRdb goes unchecked. The CDR3 loop spans 11 amino acids.